This is a list of T cell receptor beta chains from one sample in a study of metastatic and nonmetastatic thyroid tumors. TCRdb re-analyzed the PCR reads through MiXCR. The data hold around 30,000 clones, with 17% observed a single time. Sample: blood. The receptors were sampled from a female donor with papillary thyroid cancer or a benign thyroid nodule (not recorded which). Some clones in this sample may be carry-over from other donors' samples. Each CDR3 is given with its conserved first and last residue. The order of the fields is V gene, D gene, J gene, clone size, CDR3 DNA, CDR3 protein. The D gene is left open where the match is weak. The listing skips clone size in some rows; elsewhere it reads once, few, many or a size class.

TRBV6-1	.	TRBJ1-1	.	TGTGCCAGCCTTCGGACGTTGAACACTGAAGCTTTCTTT	CASLRTLNTEAFF
TRBV6-1	.	TRBJ2-5	few	TGCGCCAGCAGTGGACTTTTGGGGGATACCCAGTACTTC	CASSGLLGDTQYF
TRBV24-1	TRBD2	TRBJ2-1	many	TGTGCCACCAGTGATTATTCGGCGGGAGTAGACTACAATGAGCAGTTCTTC	CATSDYSAGVDYNEQFF
TRBV12-3/TRBV12-4	TRBD2	TRBJ2-1	few	TGTGCCAGCATCCGAACTAGCGGGGGGGCTTGCTCCTACAATGAGCAGTTCTTC	CASIRTSGGACSYNEQFF
TRBV5-1	.	TRBJ1-1	many	TGCGCCAGCAGCTTGGATCCGGGGGATCTGTACACTGAAGCTTTCTTT	CASSLDPGDLYTEAFF
TRBV3-1	.	TRBJ2-5	many	TGTGCCAGCAGCCCCAGGGCGTCGGAGACCCAGTACTTC	CASSPRASETQYF
TRBV7-9	TRBD1	TRBJ2-3	many	TGTGCCTGGGGGAACAGGGGTCACACAGATACGCAGTATTTT	CAWGNRGHTDTQYF
TRBV6-2/TRBV6-3	.	TRBJ2-1	many	TGTGCCAGCAATGGATGGAGCTCCTACAATGAGCAGTTCTTC	CASNGWSSYNEQFF
TRBV24-1	.	TRBJ2-3	.	TGTCCCACCAGTGACCTTACGGTCACAGATACCCAGTATTTT	CPTSDLTVTDTQYF
TRBV20-1	.	TRBJ2-7	medium-sized	TGCAGTGCTAGTGAAGGGTCAGGGAGGTACGAGCAGTACTTC	CSASEGSGRYEQYF
TRBV7-3	.	TRBJ1-1	.	TGTGCCAGCAGCTTAAGTGGGGGCAGCATGAACACTGAATCTTTCTTT	CASSLSGGSMNTESFF
TRBV3-1	.	TRBJ1-1	many	TGTGCCAGCAGCCGGGGGCCTTATGAAGCTTTCTTT	CASSRGPYEAFF
TRBV30	.	TRBJ1-5	many	TGTGCCTGGAAGTTTGGGAATGAGAATCAGCCCCAGCATTTT	CAWKFGNENQPQHF
TRBV5-6	.	TRBJ1-2	.	TGTGCCAGCAGCTTTTCCGGACAGTCGAACTATGGCTACACCTTC	CASSFSGQSNYGYTF
TRBV18	TRBD1	TRBJ1-2	many	TGTGCCAGCTCACGTACTTATGGGACAGCCGCCCGTGTGGGCTACACCTTC	CASSRTYGTAARVGYTF
TRBV27	TRBD1	TRBJ2-5	many	TGTGCCAGCAGTTTAGGAAATTCCGGGACAGGGCAAGAGACCCAGTACTTC	CASSLGNSGTGQETQYF
TRBV6-4	.	TRBJ2-2	few	TGTGCCAGCAGCTGGCTAGACGGGGAGCTGTTTTTT	CASSWLDGELFF
TRBV4-2	.	TRBJ2-6	many	TGTGCCAGCAGCCAAGAACATCAGGGATCTGGGGCCAACGTCCTGACTTTC	CASSQEHQGSGANVLTF
TRBV20-1	.	TRBJ2-2	many	TGCAGTGCTAGAGAAAACACCGGGGAGCTGTTTTTT	CSARENTGELFF
TRBV11-2	.	TRBJ1-2	.	TGTGCCAGCATCCTCTCACAGACAGGTGGAGGCTATGGCTACACCTTC	CASILSQTGGGYGYTF
TRBV6-2/TRBV6-3	.	TRBJ1-1	many	TGTGCCTGCACCCATAGCACTGAAGCTTTCTTT	CACTHSTEAFF
TRBV6-1	.	TRBJ2-2	.	TGTGCCAGCCAACTAGTGGTCTGGGAGCTGTTTTTT	CASQLVVWELFF
TRBV5-6	TRBD1	TRBJ1-2	many	TGTGCCAGCAGCTTGGGACAGGGCTCTGGCTACACCTTC	CASSLGQGSGYTF
TRBV6-1	.	TRBJ1-5	many	TGTGCCAGCGGAAAGAGCAATCAGCCCCAGCATTTT	CASGKSNQPQHF
TRBV20-1	.	TRBJ1-5	many	TGCAGTGCTAGAACACCCGGGGGAGGTGTAGGGCGCAATCAGCCCCAGCATTTT	CSARTPGGGVGRNQPQHF
TRBV9	TRBD1	TRBJ1-1	many	TGTGCCAGCAGCTCAAACCCGACAGGGGATACTGAAGCTTTCTTT	CASSSNPTGDTEAFF
TRBV18	TRBD2	TRBJ2-7	many	TGTGCCAGCTCATACCTTAGCGGGAGTGGGCGCGAGCAGTACTTC	CASSYLSGSGREQYF
TRBV30	TRBD1	TRBJ2-2	many	TGTGCCTGGAACAGGGGGCCGAACACCGGGGAGCTGTTTTTT	CAWNRGPNTGELFF
TRBV18	TRBD1	TRBJ2-7	.	TGTGCCAGCTCACGGACAGGTGTCTACGAGCAGTACTTC	CASSRTGVYEQYF
TRBV5-1	.	TRBJ1-5	many	TGCGCCAGCAGCTTGGGCGGGGGTCCTAATCAGCCCCAGCATTTT	CASSLGGGPNQPQHF
TRBV7-9	.	TRBJ1-6	many	TGTGCCAGCAGCTTACTGGGGGTCGGATCACCCCTCCACTTT	CASSLLGVGSPLHF
TRBV4-1	TRBD1	TRBJ1-1	many	TGCGCCAGCAGCCAAGTTATAATTGGGACAGGTGGAGCTTTCTTT	CASSQVIIGTGGAFF
TRBV20-1	TRBD2	TRBJ2-5	many	TGCAGTGCTATTGTCAGCGGGAGCAAGACCCAGTACTTC	CSAIVSGSKTQYF
TRBV6-1	.	TRBJ1-4	many	TGTGCCAGCAGTGAATCAGAACAGGAAAAACTGTTTTTT	CASSESEQEKLFF
TRBV9	TRBD1	TRBJ1-4	many	TGTGCCAGCAGCAACCGGGACAGGGGAGAAAAACTGTTTTTT	CASSNRDRGEKLFF
TRBV19	.	TRBJ1-5	many	TGTGCCAGTAGCTCCCCCCGCGGAGATCAGCCCCAGCATTTT	CASSSPRGDQPQHF
TRBV20-1	TRBD2	TRBJ2-7	many	TGCAGTGCTAGGCCCCTAGCGGGAGGTGACGAGCAGTACTTC	CSARPLAGGDEQYF
TRBV14	TRBD1	TRBJ2-7	many	TGTGCCAGCAGCCCCCTAGGGGACAGCTCTTACGAGCAGTACTTC	CASSPLGDSSYEQYF
TRBV6-5	.	TRBJ2-7	few	TGTGCCAGCAGTTACTCTTTTTGGGCCTACGAGCAGTACTTC	CASSYSFWAYEQYF
TRBV6-2/TRBV6-3	.	TRBJ2-7	medium-sized	TGTGCCAGCAGTTACTCTAGCGGCTCCTACGAGCAGTACTTC	CASSYSSGSYEQYF
TRBV6-1	.	TRBJ1-2	medium-sized	TGTGCCAGCAACAAAGGCCTCATTTCACGGGGCTACACCTTC	CASNKGLISRGYTF
TRBV9	TRBD2	TRBJ2-2	many	TGTGCCAGCAGCTTTAGCGGGAACCCGGGAGAGACCGGGGAGCTGTTTTTT	CASSFSGNPGETGELFF
TRBV20-1	TRBD1	TRBJ2-7	many	TGCAGTGCTTCAGGGGGCGACTACGAGCAGTACTTC	CSASGGDYEQYF
TRBV15	.	TRBJ2-6	many	TGTGCCACCAGCGCCTTGGGTATTGATGGGGCCAACGTCCTGACTTTC	CATSALGIDGANVLTF
TRBV5-6	.	TRBJ2-5	many	TGTGCCAGCAGCTTGCAGACCCCCGAGACCCAGTACTTC	CASSLQTPETQYF
TRBV2	.	TRBJ2-1	.	TGTGCCAGCGGTGAAACCAGGGATGGTCAGCAGTTCTTC	CASGETRDGQQFF